What follows describes a single T cell receptor (beta chain). What it recognizes is unknown. This sample stems from a study of OX40 agonist ivuxolimab in advanced cancers. Study-wide results and caveats: Compared with CD4+, CD8+ T cells on average had more expanded clones.

There are 17 residues in the CDR3. Germline V gene sequence: CDR1 MGHRA, CDR2 YSYEKL. V lost 3 bases and J 0 bases, leaving 16 bases between the germline ends. Profiled with immunoSEQ multiplex PCR; TCRdb holds only in-frame clones, not every one. The repertoire consists of 45,000 to 65,000 clones, with 84% occurring once and the leading ten covering about 13%. The gene calls are TRBV4-1 and TRBJ2-3; no clear D. The specimen comprised CD4+ or CD8+ T cells sorted from blood, sampled in a trial of the OX40 agonist ivuxolimab. The clonotype comes from an adult with an advanced solid tumor such as melanoma, head and neck, liver or kidney cancer. The CDR3 is CASSHADVRRSTDTQYF. CDR3 DNA: TGCGCCAGCAGCCATGCGGACGTCCGGCGGAGCACAGATACGCAGTATTTT.